This passage covers 6 T cell receptor beta chains from one sample sequenced in a study of cytomegalovirus exposure and HLA in healthy donors. The PCR ran on 60 Vbeta and 13 Jbeta primers. Sequencing used immunoSEQ multiplex PCR; TCRdb keeps in-frame clones, though not all of them. The table includes about 110,000 clones, approximately 80% detected once. The sequenced sample was PBMCs. These receptors came from a woman between 25 and 40 years old in good health and CMV-seronegative.

In this sample, this clone turned up once. This chain joins TRBV5-1 and TRBJ2-7; 8 bases agree with TRBD2. The CDR3 length is 13 residues. Germline-derived CDR1 and CDR2 are SGHRS and YFSETQ. The ends lost 5 bases at V and 6 bases at J; junction bases unmatched: 7. This chain's CDR3 is CASRTGLVTEQYF. The CDR3, as DNA: TGCGCCAGCAGGACGGGACTAGTAACCGAGCAGTACTTC. Filled out from reference TRBV5-1 and TRBJ2-7, the complete variable domain reads KAGVTQTPRYLIKTRGQQVTLSCSPISGHRSVSWYQQTPGQGLQFLFEYFSETQRNKGNFPGRFSGRQFSNSRSEMNVSTLELGDSALYLCASRTGLVTEQYFGPGTRLTVT.

The chain joins TRBV10-3 to TRBJ1-1, with 10 bases fitting TRBD1. J lost 1 base, V lost 6 bases, and 8 bases had no gene match. Germline V lookup: CDR1 ENHRY, CDR2 SYGVKD. This CDR3 has 16 amino acids. The CDR3, as DNA: TGTGCCATCAGGCCGGGACAGGGGTTTTCGAACACTGAAGCTTTCTTT. Translated: CAIRPGQGFSNTEAFF.

This clone appeared once. The chain recombines TRBV6-1 with TRBJ2-2; the D gene is possibly TRBD2 (6 bases). Trimming took 4 bases from V and 7 from J, leaving 16 bases between them. Germline assignment: CDR1 MNHNS and CDR2 SASEGT. This CDR3 contains 15 residues. DNA of the CDR3: TGTGCCAGCAGTGGCCTATCTAGCGATGGCGGGGAGCTGTTTTTT. Translated, it gives CASSGLSSDGGELFF.

V and J are TRBV5-1 and TRBJ2-1; 15 nucleotides line up with TRBD2. V dropped 4 bases and J dropped 6; count of bases not matched to a gene: 5. The length of the CDR3 is 16 residues. Per germline, CDR1 SGHRS and CDR2 YFSETQ. CDR3 DNA: TGCGCCAGCAGCCCGGGACTAGCGGGAGGTACCAATGAGCAGTTCTTC. Residues: CASSPGLAGGTNEQFF.

This clone was observed a handful of times. The chain is built from TRBV27 and TRBJ2-4, with a possible D match to TRBD2 (7 bases). Germline CDR1 and CDR2: MNHEY and SMNVEV (reference sequence). The CDR3 covers 19 residues. V shed 9 bases and J shed 0 bases, with 27 bases lying between them. The DNA for the CDR3 is TGTGCCAGTAAAGAGGTAGCGGGCCGAGGGGGATTAGCCAAAAACATTCAGTACTTC. This translates into CASKEVAGRGGLAKNIQYF.

This chain links TRBV6-1 with TRBJ1-5, with 7 bases aligning to TRBD1. V shed 6 bases and J 5 bases; nucleotides not matched to a gene: 7. Germline V CDR1 and CDR2: MNHNS, SASEGT. The CDR3 consists of 14 residues. CDR3 in amino acids: CASRDQGEHQPQHF. The CDR3 DNA follows: TGTGCCAGCAGGGATCAGGGGGAGCATCAGCCCCAGCATTTT.